The rows below give T cell receptor beta chains drawn from one sample of a study of blood T cell repertoires in COVID-19. Assay: immunoSEQ multiplex PCR; the TCRdb copy retains only in-frame clones and omits some. The repertoire has 250,000 to 300,000 clones, about nine tenths of them found once; the top ten carry around 2%. The source material was peripheral blood. The origin of the receptors is a man aged 50 to 59 with acute or convalescent COVID-19. The CDR3 runs from the conserved cysteine through the conserved F or W. Each record gives: V gene, D gene, clone size, J gene, CDR3 protein, CDR3 DNA. The D gene is left open where the match is weak. The size field is filled for only some rows; it gives once, few, many or a size class.

TRBV5-6,-,once,TRBJ1-5,CASSLAQQPQHF,TGTGCCAGCAGCTTGGCCCAACAGCCCCAGCATTTT
TRBV2,TRBD2,-,TRBJ2-3,CASSSGGARGTDTQYF,TGTGCCAGCAGCAGCGGGGGGGCCCGTGGCACAGATACGCAGTATTTT
TRBV7-9,-,few,TRBJ1-4,CASTPEKLFF,TGTGCCAGTACCCCGGAAAAACTGTTTTTT
TRBV5-4,-,-,TRBJ2-3,CASSFRRGTSTDTQYF,TGTGCCAGCAGCTTTAGGAGGGGCACTAGCACAGATACGCAGTATTTT
TRBV10-3,-,once,TRBJ1-2,CAISAQTDASNYGYTF,TGTGCCATCAGTGCCCAGACAGACGCGAGTAACTATGGCTACACCTTC
TRBV4-1,TRBD2,-,TRBJ2-4,CASSPGGNIQYF,TGCGCCAGCAGCCCGGGGGGAAACATTCAGTACTTC
TRBV2,TRBD1,few,TRBJ1-6,CASRGQYNSPLHF,TGTGCCAGCAGGGGACAGTATAATTCACCCCTCCACTTT
TRBV19,-,-,TRBJ2-1,CASRFTGLGEQFF,TGTGCCAGTAGGTTTACAGGGTTGGGTGAGCAGTTCTTC
TRBV7-9,-,-,TRBJ1-1,CASSETGTMNTEAFF,TGTGCCAGCAGCGAAACAGGGACTATGAACACTGAAGCTTTCTTT
TRBV19,TRBD1,-,TRBJ2-6,CASSPPGQGVAGANVLTF,TGTGCCAGTAGTCCTCCGGGACAGGGCGTAGCAGGGGCCAACGTCCTGACTTTC
TRBV7-3,TRBD2,few,TRBJ2-3,CASSSYSGGVDTQYF,TGTGCCAGCAGCTCCTATAGCGGGGGGGTAGATACGCAGTATTTT
TRBV7-9,-,-,TRBJ2-5,CASSLPFGAGETQYF,TGTGCCAGCAGCTTACCTTTCGGGGCGGGGGAGACCCAGTACTTC
TRBV5-1,TRBD1,-,TRBJ1-1,CASSSTTGGGTEAFF,TGCGCCAGCAGCTCAACTACAGGGGGAGGGACTGAAGCTTTCTTT
TRBV19,-,once,TRBJ1-1,CATGPGQGSPEAFF,TGTGCCACCGGACCGGGGCAGGGGAGCCCTGAAGCTTTCTTT
TRBV7-7,-,-,TRBJ2-3,CASSLGAGFSDTDTQYF,TGTGCTAGCAGCTTAGGGGCGGGTTTTTCGGACACAGATACGCAGTATTTT
TRBV9,TRBD1,-,TRBJ2-1,CASSALTGGWNEQFF,TGTGCCAGCAGCGCCTTGACAGGGGGGTGGAATGAGCAGTTCTTC
TRBV3-1/TRBV3-2,-,-,TRBJ1-3,CASSRPGGDHSGNTIYF,TGTGCCAGCAGCCGCCCCGGGGGGGACCACTCTGGAAACACCATATATTTT
TRBV27,TRBD1,-,TRBJ2-7,CASSSVPGQYEQYF,TGTGCCAGCAGTTCTGTCCCGGGACAGTACGAGCAGTACTTC
TRBV7-9,-,-,TRBJ1-1,CASSGSGTLEGDTEAFF,TGTGCCAGCAGCGGGTCCGGGACTCTCGAAGGGGACACTGAAGCTTTCTTT
TRBV5-4,TRBD1,-,TRBJ2-1,CASSAGTGGTYNEQFF,TGTGCCAGCAGCGCGGGGACAGGGGGAACTTACAATGAGCAGTTCTTC
TRBV2,-,few,TRBJ1-2,CASRAGSYGYTF,TGTGCCAGCAGGGCCGGGTCATATGGCTACACCTTC
TRBV7-3,-,-,TRBJ2-1,CASSSKDPAGRNEQFF,TGTGCCAGCAGCTCCAAGGACCCCGCGGGGAGGAATGAGCAGTTCTTC
TRBV6-5,-,-,TRBJ2-2,CASSYSKGGRHGELFF,TGTGCCAGCAGTTACTCGAAGGGGGGGAGGCACGGGGAGCTGTTTTTT
TRBV7-8,-,-,TRBJ2-5,CASSLEGVGNGQTQYF,TGTGCCAGCAGCTTAGAGGGAGTAGGGAATGGGCAGACCCAGTACTTC
TRBV27,-,-,TRBJ2-7,CASSFSPGRGPLEQYF,TGTGCCAGCAGTTTCTCCCCAGGGCGGGGGCCTTTGGAGCAGTACTTC
TRBV5-6,TRBD1,-,TRBJ2-3,CASSLDRGLVDTQYF,TGTGCCAGCAGCCTGGACAGGGGGCTGGTAGATACGCAGTATTTT
TRBV10-3,-,-,TRBJ1-1,CATLTGQKNTEAFF,TGTGCCACCTTAACTGGGCAGAAGAACACTGAAGCTTTCTTT
TRBV6-4,TRBD1,-,TRBJ2-3,CASSGDSGDTQYF,TGTGCCAGCAGCGGGGACAGCGGCGATACGCAGTATTTT
TRBV4-1,TRBD1,-,TRBJ1-1,CASSQDFLDRDTEAFF,TGCGCCAGCAGCCAAGACTTTCTAGACAGGGACACTGAAGCTTTCTTT
TRBV10-3,-,-,TRBJ2-7,CAISDGHSYEQYF,TGTGCCATCAGTGACGGACATTCCTACGAGCAGTACTTC
TRBV7-8,-,once,TRBJ2-4,CASSRDAARDIQYF,TGTGCCAGCAGCCGGGATGCAGCGCGGGACATTCAGTACTTC
TRBV6-6,TRBD2,-,TRBJ2-1,CASSYKRGLTYNEQFF,TGTGCCAGCAGTTACAAGCGGGGGCTCACTTACAATGAGCAGTTCTTC
TRBV15,TRBD1,-,TRBJ2-7,CATSLGDSNSYEQYF,TGTGCCACCAGCCTAGGGGACAGTAACTCCTACGAGCAGTACTTC
TRBV7-6,TRBD1,-,TRBJ2-7,CASSPGQGPYEQYF,TGTGCCAGCAGCCCGGGACAGGGGCCCTACGAGCAGTACTTC
TRBV13,-,once,TRBJ1-1,CASSSDGGTGIAEAFF,TGTGCCAGCAGCTCCGATGGGGGCACGGGGATCGCTGAAGCTTTCTTT
TRBV12-3/TRBV12-4,-,-,TRBJ2-5,CASSFVTQYF,TGTGCCAGCAGTTTCGTGACCCAGTACTTC
TRBV18,-,few,TRBJ2-1,CASSPAVSYNEQFF,TGTGCCAGCTCACCGGCCGTCTCCTACAATGAGCAGTTCTTC
TRBV6-2/TRBV6-3,TRBD1,-,TRBJ1-1,CASSSPGQGGTEAFF,TGTGCCAGCAGTTCCCCGGGACAGGGTGGCACTGAAGCTTTCTTT
TRBV4-1,-,-,TRBJ2-1,CASSRSGAGVVGNEQFF,TGCGCCAGCTCCCGTTCGGGGGCGGGGGTTGTAGGCAATGAGCAGTTCTTC
TRBV5-8,-,-,TRBJ2-5,CASSPFLGLSLGGDVTQYF,TGTGCCAGCAGCCCGTTCTTGGGGTTAAGTTTGGGGGGTGATGTGACCCAGTACTTC
TRBV3-1/TRBV3-2,TRBD1,-,TRBJ1-4,CASSSGQGVNEKLFF,TGTGCCAGCAGCTCTGGACAGGGAGTAAATGAAAAACTGTTTTTT
TRBV6-5,-,few,TRBJ1-1,CASSYSNRVDTEAFF,TGTGCCAGCAGTTACTCGAACAGGGTGGACACTGAAGCTTTCTTT
TRBV5-1,TRBD1,-,TRBJ1-1,CASSFRQGVLNTEAFF,TGCGCCAGCAGCTTCAGACAGGGTGTCCTGAACACTGAAGCTTTCTTT
TRBV9,TRBD1,-,TRBJ1-6,CASSERTGSVGSPLHF,TGTGCCAGCAGCGAGAGGACAGGTTCGGTTGGGTCACCCCTCCACTTT
TRBV19,-,-,TRBJ1-5,CASRPGPRTNQPQHF,TGTGCCAGTAGGCCGGGCCCACGGACAAATCAGCCCCAGCATTTT
TRBV7-2,TRBD1,-,TRBJ1-1,CASSRGTGTPEAFF,TGTGCCAGCAGCCGTGGGACAGGTACGCCTGAAGCTTTCTTT
TRBV3-1/TRBV3-2,-,-,TRBJ1-1,CASSRGTEAFF,TGTGCCAGCTCCCGGGGTACTGAAGCTTTCTTT
TRBV29-1,TRBD1,-,TRBJ2-7,CSVPGTGTGEQYF,TGCAGCGTCCCCGGGACAGGGACCGGCGAGCAGTACTTC
TRBV7-2,TRBD2,-,TRBJ2-1,CASSSLAGGEDNEQFF,TGTGCCAGCAGCTCCTTAGCGGGGGGGGAAGACAATGAGCAGTTCTTC
TRBV4-1,TRBD2,-,TRBJ2-5,CASSQDRGGQETQYF,TGCGCCAGCAGCCAAGATCGGGGGGGTCAAGAGACCCAGTACTTC
TRBV9,-,-,TRBJ1-1,CASSVEHMGPSEAFF,TGTGCCAGCAGCGTAGAACATATGGGGCCCTCAGAAGCTTTCTTT
TRBV6-5,TRBD1,-,TRBJ1-6,CASRGQGASSPLHF,TGTGCCAGCAGGGGACAGGGGGCCAGTTCACCCCTCCACTTT
TRBV4-1,-,-,TRBJ2-7,CASSQDRRGWLDEQYF,TGCGCCAGCAGCCAAGATCGACGCGGGTGGCTCGACGAGCAGTACTTC
TRBV7-3,-,once,TRBJ2-2,CASSLQGNTGELFF,TGTGCCAGCAGCCTCCAGGGGAACACCGGGGAGCTGTTTTTT
TRBV7-9,-,-,TRBJ1-2,CASTTSGYGYTF,TGTGCCAGCACCACCTCAGGCTATGGCTACACCTTC